The rows below give T cell receptor beta chains drawn from one sample of a study of CD8 T cells in Susac syndrome. From the immunoSEQ multiplex PCR reads, TCRdb called clonotypes with MiXCR, one entry per CDR3 protein. Of approximately 210,000 distinct CDR3 sequences listed, roughly 93% were seen once; the top ten hold roughly 0.14%. Input material: CD4+ T cells from PBMCs. These receptors all stem from a human donor with Susac syndrome. Each CDR3 is given with its conserved first and last residue. The D gene is left open where the match is weak. Clone size is not always given. Where it is, it says once, few, many or a class for expanded clones.

V	size	J	D	CDR3	DNA
TRBV7-2	NA	TRBJ1-3	NA	CASSLGGLPWYF	TGTGCCAGCAGCTTAGGCGGACTGCCATGGTATTTT
TRBV29-1	NA	TRBJ2-3	NA	CSVEQGFGTDTQYF	TGCAGCGTTGAACAGGGGTTTGGAACAGATACGCAGTATTTT
TRBV18	NA	TRBJ1-1	NA	CASSPLPGGNTEAFF	TGTGCCAGCTCACCACTCCCCGGGGGAAACACTGAAGCTTTCTTT
TRBV25-1	NA	TRBJ1-2	NA	CASSQELHGYTF	TGTGCCAGCAGCCAGGAGTTGCATGGCTACACCTTC
TRBV12-3/TRBV12-4	NA	TRBJ2-3	TRBD2	CASSKLAGGFAAGTDTQYF	TGTGCCAGCAGTAAACTAGCGGGGGGGTTTGCAGCTGGCACAGATACGCAGTATTTT
TRBV7-2	NA	TRBJ2-3	NA	CASSPGSGGPDTQYF	TGTGCCAGCAGCCCAGGGTCCGGGGGACCAGATACGCAGTATTTT
TRBV30	once	TRBJ1-2	NA	CAWSETANYGYTF	TGTGCCTGGAGTGAAACAGCTAACTATGGCTACACCTTC
TRBV29-1	NA	TRBJ2-1	NA	CSGQRDNEQFF	TGCAGCGGTCAAAGAGACAATGAGCAGTTCTTC
TRBV5-6	NA	TRBJ2-3	TRBD1	CASSLGGRRTDTQYF	TGTGCCAGCAGCCTAGGGGGCAGGCGCACAGATACGCAGTATTTT
TRBV6-2/TRBV6-3	NA	TRBJ2-2	NA	CASSVRNTGELFF	TGTGCCAGCAGTGTCCGGAACACCGGGGAGCTGTTTTTT
TRBV27	NA	TRBJ2-7	TRBD1	CASLGQGNMSYEQYF	TGTGCCAGCCTCGGACAGGGTAATATGTCCTACGAGCAGTACTTC
TRBV2	NA	TRBJ1-3	NA	CANKKEGRSYF	TGTGCCAATAAGAAGGAGGGGAGGTCATATTTT
TRBV9	NA	TRBJ2-1	TRBD2	CASSPRGGGPSSYNEQFF	TGTGCCAGCAGCCCCCGGGGCGGGGGGCCGAGCTCCTACAATGAGCAGTTCTTC
TRBV9	NA	TRBJ1-6	NA	CASSVNGRPNSPLHF	TGTGCCAGCAGCGTAAACGGTCGGCCTAATTCACCCCTCCACTTT
TRBV29-1	once	TRBJ2-1	TRBD1	CSVPPWTGGDEQFF	TGCAGCGTGCCCCCGTGGACAGGAGGCGATGAGCAGTTCTTC
TRBV5-6	once	TRBJ1-1	NA	CASSLGRRRGRGNTEAFF	TGTGCCAGCAGCTTGGGCCGGCGGAGGGGAAGGGGGAACACTGAAGCTTTCTTT
TRBV18	NA	TRBJ2-3	NA	CASSPLFRGRNTDTQYF	TGTGCCAGCTCACCTTTATTCCGGGGGAGAAACACAGATACGCAGTATTTT
TRBV9	few	TRBJ1-1	TRBD1	CASSLGQTTEAFF	TGTGCCAGCAGCCTGGGACAGACAACTGAAGCTTTCTTT
TRBV6-2/TRBV6-3	NA	TRBJ2-5	NA	CASSWQGETQYF	TGTGCCAGCAGTTGGCAGGGAGAGACCCAGTACTTC
TRBV5-6	NA	TRBJ1-1	TRBD1	CASSWRQGWTEAFF	TGTGCCAGCAGCTGGAGACAGGGATGGACTGAAGCTTTCTTT
TRBV19	once	TRBJ1-2	TRBD1	CASRSNRGSGYTF	TGTGCCAGTAGGTCAAACAGGGGCTCTGGCTACACCTTC
TRBV15	NA	TRBJ1-4	NA	CATSREPQGEKLFF	TGTGCCACCAGCAGAGAGCCCCAGGGGGAAAAACTGTTTTTT
TRBV7-8	NA	TRBJ1-5	NA	CASSLARFNQPQHF	TGTGCCAGCAGCTTAGCACGGTTTAATCAGCCCCAGCATTTT
TRBV7-2	NA	TRBJ1-5	NA	CASSQTGSSQPQHF	TGTGCCAGCAGCCAAACAGGGTCCTCTCAGCCCCAGCATTTT
TRBV5-1	NA	TRBJ1-5	NA	CASSPLWDQPQHF	TGCGCCAGCAGCCCCCTCTGGGATCAGCCCCAGCATTTT
TRBV20-1	NA	TRBJ2-3	NA	CSAGLTDTQYF	TGCAGTGCTGGACTTACAGATACGCAGTATTTT
TRBV20-1	NA	TRBJ2-3	TRBD1	CSAGQGRGDTQYF	TGCAGTGCTGGACAGGGGCGGGGAGATACGCAGTATTTT
TRBV15	NA	TRBJ2-2	TRBD2	CATSRSALADNAGELFF	TGTGCCACCAGCAGATCGGCGCTAGCGGATAATGCCGGGGAGCTGTTTTTT
TRBV7-2	NA	TRBJ1-6	TRBD1	CASSAEGQGVNNSPLHF	TGTGCCAGCAGCGCAGAGGGACAGGGGGTTAATAATTCACCCCTCCACTTT
TRBV4-2	NA	TRBJ2-5	TRBD1	CASSRGTGVETQYF	TGTGCCAGCAGCCGAGGGACAGGGGTAGAGACCCAGTACTTC
TRBV9	NA	TRBJ1-2	NA	CASSQPGTLLNYGYTF	TGTGCCAGCAGCCAGCCCGGGACACTGTTAAACTATGGCTACACCTTC
TRBV19	NA	TRBJ1-5	NA	CATTNSNQPQHF	TGTGCCACCACTAATAGCAATCAGCCCCAGCATTTT
TRBV30	NA	TRBJ2-1	NA	CAWSPDSNNEQFF	TGTGCCTGGAGTCCGGACTCTAACAATGAGCAGTTCTTC
TRBV5-5	NA	TRBJ1-1	NA	CASSFLGKGTEAFF	TGTGCCAGCAGCTTCCTGGGGAAGGGAACTGAAGCTTTCTTT
TRBV20-1	NA	TRBJ1-5	TRBD1	CSARAGGVQPQHF	TGCAGTGCTAGAGCAGGGGGAGTTCAGCCCCAGCATTTT
TRBV5-6	NA	TRBJ1-6	TRBD1	CASSLARVGQGLPPLHF	TGTGCCAGCAGCTTGGCAAGGGTGGGACAGGGGTTACCACCCCTCCACTTT
TRBV30	NA	TRBJ2-1	TRBD2	CAWSPRTSGYNEQFF	TGTGCCTGGAGTCCACGGACTAGCGGATACAATGAGCAGTTCTTC
TRBV7-2	few	TRBJ2-7	NA	CASSLEIRDEQYF	TGTGCCAGCAGCTTAGAGATCAGGGACGAGCAGTACTTC
TRBV19	NA	TRBJ1-2	TRBD1	CASSDRPGDGYTF	TGTGCCAGTTCGGACAGGCCAGGGGATGGCTACACCTTC
TRBV27	NA	TRBJ1-5	TRBD1	CASSNDRVDQPQHF	TGTGCCAGCAGCAACGACAGGGTCGATCAGCCCCAGCATTTT
TRBV30	NA	TRBJ2-1	TRBD2	CAWNRPGTSGGAVGNEQFF	TGTGCCTGGAACCGTCCCGGGACTAGCGGGGGGGCGGTCGGCAATGAGCAGTTCTTC
TRBV7-9	NA	TRBJ1-6	NA	CASRRENSPLHF	TGTGCCAGCAGGCGGGAAAATTCACCCCTCCACTTT